The 8 T cell receptor beta chains in this list originate from one sample, sequenced in a study of early T cells in non-severe SARS-CoV-2 infection. TCRdb itself ran the 5' RACE reads through MiXCR, one entry per CDR3 protein. The sample holds under 35,000 distinct CDR3 sequences, 4.5% to 6% seen once. Sequencing input: whole blood. These receptors originate from an adult who was a healthcare worker with PCR-confirmed SARS-CoV-2 infection or an uninfected control (not recorded which).

The table lists this clonotype with many counts. The rearrangement joins TRBV18 to TRBJ2-3; D not resolved. The V end was cut by 2 bases, the J end by 0 bases, with 6 bases between. Germline values: CDR1 KGHSH, CDR2 LQKENI. The CDR3 covers 14 residues. CDR3 in amino acids: CASSPWPSTDTQYF. The CDR3 DNA reads TGTGCCAGCTCACCATGGCCGAGCACAGATACGCAGTATTTT.

The chain has TRBV30 and TRBJ1-1, with TRBD1 as a possible D gene (5 bases). The V and J ends lost 0 bases and 4 bases respectively, with 9 bases between them. The germline V gene has CDR1 GTSNPN and CDR2 SVGIG (reference sequence). The CDR3 runs 13 residues. CDR3 in amino acids: CAWSVTGGTEAFF. Here the CDR3 DNA reads TGTGCCTGGAGTGTAACCGGGGGCACTGAAGCTTTCTTT.

This clonotype was seen many times. The chain is built from TRBV7-9 and TRBJ1-5; TRBD1 aligns across 10 bases. The CDR3 consists of 16 residues. Germline CDR1 reads SEHNR; CDR2 reads FQNEAQ (reference sequence). V dropped 4 bases and J dropped 1; count of bases not matched to a gene: 4. The CDR3 bases are TGTGCCAGCAGCTCAGGACAGGGGGTAAGCAATCAGCCCCAGCATTTT. Translating gives CASSSGQGVSNQPQHF.

The V call is TRBV28, the J call TRBJ2-1, with D perhaps TRBD1 (5 bases). Trimming removed 2 bases at V and 2 bases at J, with 7 bases between. CDR1 is MDHEN and CDR2 is SYDVKM in the germline V gene. The CDR3 runs to 14 residues. The CDR3 region is CASSLRGTYNEQFF. In DNA form, the CDR3 reads TGTGCCAGCAGTTTAAGGGGCACCTACAATGAGCAGTTCTTC.

This clonotype occurred a few times. The chain links TRBV13 to TRBJ1-5; D not resolved. CDR3 length equals 13 residues. Between the trimmed V and J ends, which lost 1 base and 4 bases, there was a span of 5 bases. From germline, CDR1 is PRHDT and CDR2 FYEKMQ (reference sequence). For the CDR3, the DNA is TGTGCCAGCAGCTTAGACGGAAATCAGCCCCAGCATTTT. It yields the protein CASSLDGNQPQHF.

As regards this clonotype: This may stem from a read error, because a much larger clone lies one nucleotide away. The rearrangement links TRBV12-3 or TRBV12-4 to TRBJ1-4, with TRBD1 as a possible D gene (5 bases). The CDR3 runs 13 residues. CDR3 coding DNA: TGTGCCAGCAGTGCCCCTGGGGGTGAAAGACTGTTTTTT. Residues: CASSAPGGERLFF.

This chain connects TRBV12-3 or TRBV12-4 to TRBJ2-4, with 9 bases that match TRBD1. The trim removed 6 bases at V and 1 base at J, leaving 1 base unmatched. The CDR3 is 14 amino acids. The CDR3 nucleotides read TGTGCCAGCAGACAGGGGGCTGCCAAAAACATTCAGTACTTC. This sequence encodes CASRQGAAKNIQYF.

This clonotype was counted ten times or more. The CDR3 here is CAWSTGDTEAFF. The DNA of the CDR3 is TGTGCCTGGTCTACAGGGGACACTGAAGCTTTCTTT. The genes are TRBV30 and TRBJ1-1, with 7 bases aligning to TRBD1. Germline V gene sequence: CDR1 GTSNPN, CDR2 SVGIG (reference sequence). With V trimmed by 5 bases and J by 3 bases, 3 bases remained unmatched. CDR3 length equals 12 residues.